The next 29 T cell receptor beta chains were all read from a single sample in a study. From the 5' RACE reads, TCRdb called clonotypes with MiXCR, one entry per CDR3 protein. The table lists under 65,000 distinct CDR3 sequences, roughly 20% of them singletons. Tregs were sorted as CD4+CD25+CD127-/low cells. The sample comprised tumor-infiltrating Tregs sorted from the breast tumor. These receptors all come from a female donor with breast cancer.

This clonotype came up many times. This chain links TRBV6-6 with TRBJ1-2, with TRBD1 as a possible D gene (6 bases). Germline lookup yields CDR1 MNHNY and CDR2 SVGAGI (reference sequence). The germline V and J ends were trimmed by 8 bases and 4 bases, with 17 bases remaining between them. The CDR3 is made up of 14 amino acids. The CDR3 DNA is TGTGCCAGCCGAAACAGGGCGAGCGGCTATGGCTACACCTTC. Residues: CASRNRASGYGYTF.

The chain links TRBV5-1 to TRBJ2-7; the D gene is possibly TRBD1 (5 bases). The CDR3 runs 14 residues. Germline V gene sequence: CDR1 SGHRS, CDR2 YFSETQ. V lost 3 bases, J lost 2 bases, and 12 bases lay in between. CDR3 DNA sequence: TGCGCCAGCAGCTGGACAAGGGCCCCCTACGAGCAGTACTTC. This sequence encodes CASSWTRAPYEQYF.

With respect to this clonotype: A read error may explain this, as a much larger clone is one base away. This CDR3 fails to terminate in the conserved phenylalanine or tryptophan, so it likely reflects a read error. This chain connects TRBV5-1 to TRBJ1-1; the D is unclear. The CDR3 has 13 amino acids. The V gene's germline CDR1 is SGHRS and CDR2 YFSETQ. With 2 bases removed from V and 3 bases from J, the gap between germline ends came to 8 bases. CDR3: CASSFSTHTEAFY. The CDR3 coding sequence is TGCGCCAGCAGCTTCTCGACTCACACTGAAGCTTTCTAT.

The CDR3: CATSDHKSTDTQYF. CDR3 in DNA: TGTGCCACCAGTGATCATAAAAGCACAGATACGCAGTATTTT. This chain joins TRBV24-1 and TRBJ2-3; unclear D gene. The CDR3 spans 14 residues. The germline V and J ends were trimmed by 3 bases and 0 bases, with 6 bases remaining between them. Looked up from germline, CDR1 is KGHDR and CDR2 is SFDVKD.

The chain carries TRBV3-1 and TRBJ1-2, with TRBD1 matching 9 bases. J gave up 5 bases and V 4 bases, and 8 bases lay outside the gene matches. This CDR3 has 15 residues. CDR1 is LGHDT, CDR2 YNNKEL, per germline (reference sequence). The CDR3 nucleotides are TGTGCCAGCAGCCTCTGGAGACAGGGGGTTTATGGCTACACCTTC. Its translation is CASSLWRQGVYGYTF.

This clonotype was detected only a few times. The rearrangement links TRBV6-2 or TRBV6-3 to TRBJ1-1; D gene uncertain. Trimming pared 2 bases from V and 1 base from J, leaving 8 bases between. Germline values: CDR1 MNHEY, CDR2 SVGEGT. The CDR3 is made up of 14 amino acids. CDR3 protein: CASSYEHPNTEAFF. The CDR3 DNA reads TGTGCCAGCAGTTACGAACATCCGAACACTGAAGCTTTCTTT.

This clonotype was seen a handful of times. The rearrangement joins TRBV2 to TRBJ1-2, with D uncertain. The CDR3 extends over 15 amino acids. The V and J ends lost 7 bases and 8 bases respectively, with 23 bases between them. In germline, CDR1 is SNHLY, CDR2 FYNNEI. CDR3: CASTRGMLTGRGYTF. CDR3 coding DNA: TGTGCCAGCACCCGAGGGATGCTAACCGGACGAGGCTACACCTTC.

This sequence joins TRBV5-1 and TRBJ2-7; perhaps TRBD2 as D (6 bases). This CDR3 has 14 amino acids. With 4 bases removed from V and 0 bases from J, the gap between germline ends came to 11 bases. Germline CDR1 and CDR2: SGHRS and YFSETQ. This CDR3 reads CASSPTSPSYEQYF. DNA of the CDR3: TGCGCCAGCAGCCCTACTAGCCCCTCCTACGAGCAGTACTTC.

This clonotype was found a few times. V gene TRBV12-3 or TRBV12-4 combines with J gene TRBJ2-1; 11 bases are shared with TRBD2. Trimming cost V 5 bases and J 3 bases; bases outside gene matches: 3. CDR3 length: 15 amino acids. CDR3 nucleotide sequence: TGTGCCAGCAGTGTGACTAGCGGGATCTACAATGAGCAGTTCTTC. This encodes CASSVTSGIYNEQFF.

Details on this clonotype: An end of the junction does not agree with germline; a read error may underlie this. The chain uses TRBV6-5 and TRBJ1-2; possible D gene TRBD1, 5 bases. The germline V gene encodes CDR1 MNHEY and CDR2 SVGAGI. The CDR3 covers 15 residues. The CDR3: CAGSYRLGTPDGYTF. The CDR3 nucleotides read TGTGCCGGCAGTTACCGCTTAGGGACCCCGGATGGCTACACCTTC.

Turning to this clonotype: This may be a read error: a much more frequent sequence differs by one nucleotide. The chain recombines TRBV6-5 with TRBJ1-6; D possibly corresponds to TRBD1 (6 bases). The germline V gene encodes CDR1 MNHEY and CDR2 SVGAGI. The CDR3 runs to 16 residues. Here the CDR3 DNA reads TGTACCAGCAGTTACTCATTCACAGGGATGATTTCACCCCTCCACTTT. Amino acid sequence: CTSSYSFTGMISPLHF.

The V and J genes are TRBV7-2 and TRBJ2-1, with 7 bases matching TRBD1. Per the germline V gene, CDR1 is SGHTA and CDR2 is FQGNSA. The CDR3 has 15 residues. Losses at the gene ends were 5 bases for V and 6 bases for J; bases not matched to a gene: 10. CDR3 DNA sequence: TGTGCCAGCAGCCCGTACAGGGGATTAGGCAATGAGCAGTTCTTC. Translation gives CASSPYRGLGNEQFF.

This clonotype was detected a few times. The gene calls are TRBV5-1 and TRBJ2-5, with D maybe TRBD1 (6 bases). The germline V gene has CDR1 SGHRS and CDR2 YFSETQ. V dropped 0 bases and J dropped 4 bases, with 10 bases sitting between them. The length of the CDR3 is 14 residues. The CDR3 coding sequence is TGCGCCAGCAGCTTGGTTGAAGGGGGAGAGACCCAGTACTTC. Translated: CASSLVEGGETQYF. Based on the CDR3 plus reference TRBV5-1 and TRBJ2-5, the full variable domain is KAGVTQTPRYLIKTRGQQVTLSCSPISGHRSVSWYQQTPGQGLQFLFEYFSETQRNKGNFPGRFSGRQFSNSRSEMNVSTLELGDSALYLCASSLVEGGETQYFGPGTRLLVL.

The CDR3 DNA sequence: TGCAGCGTTTCAGGGGACTTCGGCTACACCTTC. Its protein product is CSVSGDFGYTF. The chain recombines TRBV29-1 with TRBJ1-2; a possible D gene is TRBD1 (6 bases). The length of the CDR3 is 11 residues. The V and J ends lost 5 bases and 8 bases respectively, with 12 bases between them. Germline-derived CDR1 and CDR2 are SQVTM and ANQGSEA.

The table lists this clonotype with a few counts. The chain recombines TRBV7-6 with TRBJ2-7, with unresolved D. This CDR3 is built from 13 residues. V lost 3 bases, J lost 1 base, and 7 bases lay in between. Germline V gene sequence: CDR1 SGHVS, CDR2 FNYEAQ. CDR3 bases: TGTGCCAGCAGCTTGGGGAAGTCCTACGAGCAGTACTTC. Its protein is CASSLGKSYEQYF.

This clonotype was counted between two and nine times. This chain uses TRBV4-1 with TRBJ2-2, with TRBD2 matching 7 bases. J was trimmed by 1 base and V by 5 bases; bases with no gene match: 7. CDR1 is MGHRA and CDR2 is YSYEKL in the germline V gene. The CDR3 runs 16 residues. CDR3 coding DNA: TGCGCCAGCAGCATGACTAGCCAGCGGAACACCGGGGAGCTGTTTTTT. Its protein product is CASSMTSQRNTGELFF.

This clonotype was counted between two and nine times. The chain's CDR3 is CASSPRAGSYEQYF. CDR3 nucleotides: TGTGCCAGCTCACCGAGGGCAGGGTCCTACGAGCAGTACTTC. The J gene is TRBJ2-7, the V gene TRBV18, with D possibly being TRBD1 or TRBD2 (5 bases each). The ends were cut back, 3 bases at V and 1 base at J, with 10 bases in the middle. The CDR3 spans 14 residues. Germline CDR1 is KGHSH and CDR2 is LQKENI.

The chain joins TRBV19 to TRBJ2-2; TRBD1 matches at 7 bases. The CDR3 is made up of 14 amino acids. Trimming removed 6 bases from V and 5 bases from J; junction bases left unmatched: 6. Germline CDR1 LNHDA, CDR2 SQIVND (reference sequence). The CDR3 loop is CASRGQHETGELFF. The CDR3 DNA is TGTGCCAGTAGGGGACAGCATGAAACCGGGGAGCTGTTTTTT.

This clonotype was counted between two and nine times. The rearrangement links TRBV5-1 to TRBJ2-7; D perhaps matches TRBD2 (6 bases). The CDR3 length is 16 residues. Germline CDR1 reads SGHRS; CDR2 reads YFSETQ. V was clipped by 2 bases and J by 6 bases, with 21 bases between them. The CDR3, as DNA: TGCGCCAGCAGCTTAACACCGGGACCAGCGGGCTCCGAGCAGTACTTC. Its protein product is CASSLTPGPAGSEQYF.

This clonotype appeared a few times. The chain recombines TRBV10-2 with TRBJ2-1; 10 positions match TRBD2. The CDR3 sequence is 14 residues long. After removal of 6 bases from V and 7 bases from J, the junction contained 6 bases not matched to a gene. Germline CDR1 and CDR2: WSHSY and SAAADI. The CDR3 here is CASRLAGVGNEQFF. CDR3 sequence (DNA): TGCGCCAGCAGGCTAGCGGGAGTTGGGAATGAGCAGTTCTTC.

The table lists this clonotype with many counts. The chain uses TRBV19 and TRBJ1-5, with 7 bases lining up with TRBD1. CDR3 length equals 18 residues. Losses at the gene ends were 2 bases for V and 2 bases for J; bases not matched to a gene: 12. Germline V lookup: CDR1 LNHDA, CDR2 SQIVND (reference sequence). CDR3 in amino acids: CASSIYPGQTRGNQPQHF. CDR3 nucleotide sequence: TGTGCCAGTAGTATATATCCGGGACAGACAAGGGGCAATCAGCCCCAGCATTTT.

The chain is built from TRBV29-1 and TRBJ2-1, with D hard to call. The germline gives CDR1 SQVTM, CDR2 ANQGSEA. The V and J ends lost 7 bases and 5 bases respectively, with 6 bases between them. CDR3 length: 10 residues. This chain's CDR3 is CSAGDNEQFF. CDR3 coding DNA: TGCAGCGCGGGCGACAATGAGCAGTTCTTC.

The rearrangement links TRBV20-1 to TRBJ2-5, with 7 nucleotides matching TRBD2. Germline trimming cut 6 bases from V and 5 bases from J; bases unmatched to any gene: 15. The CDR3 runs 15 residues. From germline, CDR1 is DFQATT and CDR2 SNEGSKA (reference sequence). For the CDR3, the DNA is TGCAGTGCCAGCTTTATGGGAGGGCCTGGGGAGACCCAGTACTTC. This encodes CSASFMGGPGETQYF.

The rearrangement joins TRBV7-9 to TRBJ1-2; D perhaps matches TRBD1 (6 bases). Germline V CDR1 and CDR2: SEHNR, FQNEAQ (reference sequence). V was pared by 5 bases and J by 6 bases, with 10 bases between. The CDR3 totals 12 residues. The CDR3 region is CASSTEGDGYTF. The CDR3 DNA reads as TGTGCCAGCAGCACGGAGGGGGATGGCTACACCTTC.

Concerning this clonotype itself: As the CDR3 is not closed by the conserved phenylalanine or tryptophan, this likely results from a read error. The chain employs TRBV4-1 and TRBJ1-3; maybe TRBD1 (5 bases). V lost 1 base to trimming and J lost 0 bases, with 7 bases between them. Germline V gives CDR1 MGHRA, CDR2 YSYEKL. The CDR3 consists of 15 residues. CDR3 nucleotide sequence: TGCGCCAGCAGCCAAGGGACACGCTCTGGAAACACCATATATTCT. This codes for CASSQGTRSGNTIYS.

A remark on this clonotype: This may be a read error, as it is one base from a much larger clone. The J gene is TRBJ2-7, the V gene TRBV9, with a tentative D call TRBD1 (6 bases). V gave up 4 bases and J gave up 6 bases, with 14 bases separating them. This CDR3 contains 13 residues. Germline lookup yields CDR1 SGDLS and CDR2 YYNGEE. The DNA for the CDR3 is TGTGCCAGCAGCATAGGGGGTTTGAGCGAGCAGTACTTC. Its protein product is CASSIGGLSEQYF.

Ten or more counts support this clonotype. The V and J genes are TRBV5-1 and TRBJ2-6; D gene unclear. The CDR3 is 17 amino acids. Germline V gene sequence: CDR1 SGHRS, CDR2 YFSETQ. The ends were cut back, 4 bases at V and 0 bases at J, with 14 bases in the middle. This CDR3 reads CASSRRMTASGANVLTF. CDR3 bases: TGCGCCAGCAGCCGTCGAATGACGGCCTCTGGGGCCAACGTCCTGACTTTC.

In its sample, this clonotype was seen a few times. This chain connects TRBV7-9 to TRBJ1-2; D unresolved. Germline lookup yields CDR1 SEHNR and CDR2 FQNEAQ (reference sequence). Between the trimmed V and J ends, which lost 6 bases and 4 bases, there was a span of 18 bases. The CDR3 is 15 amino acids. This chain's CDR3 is CASSLTGGGGYGYTF. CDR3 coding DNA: TGTGCCAGCAGTTTGACCGGAGGTGGTGGCTATGGCTACACCTTC.

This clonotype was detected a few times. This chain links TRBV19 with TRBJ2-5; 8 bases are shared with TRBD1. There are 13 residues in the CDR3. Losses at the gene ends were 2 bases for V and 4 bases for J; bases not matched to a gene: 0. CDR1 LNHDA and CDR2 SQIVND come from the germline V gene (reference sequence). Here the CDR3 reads CASSITGGETQYF. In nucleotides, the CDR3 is TGTGCCAGTAGTATAACAGGGGGAGAGACCCAGTACTTC.